Presented here are 15 T cell receptor beta chains from one specimen sequenced in a study of tumor-infiltrating lymphocytes in primary liver carcinoma. RNA isolated from unsorted whole blood supplied the blood RNA, with germline DNA also extracted. The input was 450 to 500 ng total RNA; TCR beta cDNA was made from it with a constant-region primer. Construction of TCR beta libraries relied on three successive nested multiplex PCR rounds employing slightly modified ARM-PCR. In the first two PCR rounds, TRBV1-TRBV30 forward primers were paired with a C-beta reverse primer, and each round lasted roughly 9 cycles. Using its own MiXCR run on the multiplex PCR reads, TCRdb lists one record per CDR3 protein. The table lists about 320,000 distinct CDR3 sequences, more than 55% of them singletons. The sample comprised peripheral blood. These receptors all stem from a man in his forties with primary liver carcinoma and hepatitis B virus infection.

As concerns this clonotype: A much larger clone differs from this one at a single base, so this may be a read error. The chain employs TRBV6-1 and TRBJ1-6; D unresolved. This CDR3 has 16 amino acids. The V gene's germline CDR1 is MNHNS and CDR2 SASEGT. CDR3 region: CTSSAQDLMRRSPLHF. CDR3 bases: TGTACCAGCAGTGCCCAGGACCTAATGAGGCGCTCACCCCTCCACTTT.

V is TRBV12-3 or TRBV12-4 and J is TRBJ1-2; tentatively, D is TRBD1 (6 bases). CDR3 length: 13 amino acids. The V gene lost 7 bases and the J gene lost 8 bases, with 17 bases spanning the gap. The CDR3 bases are TGTGCCAGCACTACCGCAGTCACAGGGGGCTACACCTTC. It specifies CASTTAVTGGYTF.

Details on this clonotype: Compared with germline, one end of the junction differs, possibly owing to a read error. The chain couples TRBV29-1 to TRBJ2-5, with 7 bases matching TRBD2. This CDR3 region has 13 residues. Germline V gene sequence: CDR1 SQVTM, CDR2 ANQGSEA. The CDR3 region is CGVERGGRETRYF. The CDR3 bases are TGCGGCGTTGAGCGGGGCGGCAGGGAGACCCGGTACTTC.

In this sample, this clonotype turned up many times. The chain links TRBV4-3 to TRBJ2-1; 7 nucleotides align to TRBD2. Trimming removed 3 bases from V and 6 bases from J; junction bases left unmatched: 11. CDR3 size: 16 residues. Germline lookup yields CDR1 LGHNA and CDR2 YSLEER. Written as DNA, the CDR3 is TGCGCCAGCAGCCAGGTCTTGGGACTACCGAGCAATGAGCAGTTCTTC. Its translation is CASSQVLGLPSNEQFF.

In its sample, this clonotype was seen a few times. A much larger clone lies a single base off, so this may be a read error. This chain links TRBV11-1 with TRBJ1-2; D gene unclear. The germline gives CDR1 SGHAT, CDR2 FQDESV (reference sequence). There are 13 residues in the CDR3. CDR3 nucleotide sequence: TGTGCCAACAGCCAAACCGGGTTTGATGGCTACACCTTC. Translation gives CANSQTGFDGYTF.

With respect to this clonotype: A junction boundary mismatches the germline segment, possibly from a read error. The chain has TRBV28 and TRBJ2-5; either TRBD1 or TRBD2 may fit D (5 bases each). Per germline, CDR1 MDHEN and CDR2 SYDVKM. The CDR3 is 14 amino acids. CDR3 protein: CDSSSHGTTETQYF. The CDR3 nucleotides read TGTGACAGCAGTAGTCACGGGACGACAGAGACCCAGTACTTC.

Concerning this clonotype: A clone one base away is much larger, so this may be a read error. CDR3 protein: CTSRGTVYGYTF. DNA of the CDR3: TGTACCAGCAGGGGGACAGTCTATGGCTACACCTTC. This rearrangement joins TRBV6-1 to TRBJ1-2; 7 bases align to TRBD1. The CDR3 has 12 amino acids. Germline V gives CDR1 MNHNS, CDR2 SASEGT.

As concerns this clonotype: Sequence at one end of the junction differs from germline and may be a read error. The chain couples TRBV12-3 or TRBV12-4 to TRBJ1-2, with D uncertain. This CDR3 is 14 amino acids long. CDR3 in amino acids: CASSLRYYAGGHTF. The DNA for the CDR3 is TGTGCCAGCAGTTTAAGGTACTATGCGGGTGGCCACACCTTC.

As regards this clonotype: Being one base from a much bigger clone, this may be a read error. The rearrangement joins TRBV4-2 to TRBJ1-6; D remains unclear. The CDR3 covers 12 residues. Germline V lookup: CDR1 LGHNA, CDR2 YNFKEQ. CDR3 sequence reads: CVSSHRGSPLHF. The CDR3 region has the DNA TGTGTCAGCAGCCACCGGGGATCACCCCTCCACTTT.

Many counts were recorded for this clonotype. This chain links TRBV11-2 with TRBJ2-2, with D perhaps TRBD2 (5 bases). Germline V gives CDR1 SGHAT, CDR2 FQNNGV. The V end was cut by 3 bases, the J end by 1 base, with 9 bases between. The length of the CDR3 is 15 residues. As DNA, the CDR3 is TGTGCCAGCAGCTTTCTCAGCGGGAACACCGGGGAGCTGTTTTTT. Its translation: CASSFLSGNTGELFF.

Worth noting for this clonotype: The junction departs from germline at one end; a sequencing error may be responsible. The chain has TRBV7-9 and TRBJ1-1, with unresolved D. The CDR3 has 11 amino acids. Germline V gene lookup returns CDR1 SEHNR and CDR2 FQNEAQ (reference sequence). CDR3 coding DNA: TGTACCAGCAGCTTTTCGACTGAAGCTTTCTTT. Protein product: CTSSFSTEAFF.

With regard to this clonotype: A read error is possible here, since a much larger clone lies one base away. The rearrangement uses TRBV5-6 and TRBJ2-6; D is possibly TRBD2 (5 bases). Per the germline V gene, CDR1 is SGHDT and CDR2 is YYEEEE. V was trimmed by 4 bases and J by 8 bases, leaving 22 bases between them. The CDR3 has 17 amino acids. The CDR3 here is CASSPVLAGSGTNVLTF. The CDR3 DNA reads as TGTGCCAGCAGCCCAGTCCTCGCCGGGTCCGGGACCAACGTCCTGACTTTC.

The chain combines TRBV5-1 with TRBJ2-3, with TRBD2 identical over 8 bases. J lost 4 bases, V lost 5 bases, and 15 bases had no gene match. There are 17 residues in the CDR3. Germline V CDR1 and CDR2: SGHRS, YFSETQ. The CDR3 DNA reads as TGCGCCAGCAGTCGGGGGGGGCCCGGACAGATCGCAGATACGCAGTATTTT. It specifies CASSRGGPGQIADTQYF.

This clonotype was seen a handful of times. The chain couples TRBV2 to TRBJ1-2; D gene ambiguous. The V gene lost 6 bases and the J gene lost 2 bases, with 10 bases spanning the gap. Germline CDR1 and CDR2: SNHLY and FYNNEI. The CDR3 runs 13 residues. CDR3 protein: CASSLKVNYGYTF. The DNA for the CDR3 is TGTGCCAGCAGCCTTAAAGTCAACTATGGCTACACCTTC.

As for this clonotype: This could be a read error, since a much larger clone is one nucleotide away. The chain joins TRBV29-1 to TRBJ2-7; 11 nucleotides align to TRBD1. The germline CDR1 and CDR2 sequences are SQVTM and ANQGSEA. Losses at the gene ends were 4 bases for V and 4 bases for J; bases not matched to a gene: 6. This CDR3 is built from 14 residues. CDR3 region: CSVASGTGGYEQYF. The CDR3 nucleotides are TGCAGCGTTGCGAGCGGGACAGGGGGTTACGAGCAGTACTTC.